This T cell receptor (beta chain) derives from a study of T-cell reconstitution after alpha-beta-depleted transplantation in children. Notes on the study in general: The study traced high day-60 TCRbeta diversity in some patients to surviving recipient T cells and thymic progenitors.

CDR1 and CDR2 (germline): SGHRS, YFSETQ. V lost 3 bases, J lost 3 bases, and 13 bases lay in between. This CDR3 has 15 residues. This clonotype has ten or more counts. Its cognate antigen is unknown. Preparing the TCRbeta library involved the use of unique molecular identifiers. TCRdb analysed the PCR reads with MiXCR anew, one entry per CDR3 protein. The table has hundreds of thousands of distinct CDR3 sequences, over 10% seen once. This TCR was sampled from a male patient under 18 who had a stem cell transplant for acute myeloid leukemia, so the T cells may come from the graft donor. The chain is built from TRBV5-1 and TRBJ2-1; the D gene is possibly TRBD2 (6 bases). Sequencing used PBMCs, mostly from graft donor cells, obtained 360 days after TCRalphabeta/CD19-depleted stem cell transplant. The CDR3 sequence is CASSWTGLDYNEQFF. CDR3 nucleotide sequence: TGCGCCAGCAGCTGGACGGGACTTGACTACAATGAGCAGTTCTTC.